This T cell receptor (beta chain) was documented in a study of T cell responses to AZD1222 COVID-19 vaccine. Germline-derived CDR1 and CDR2 are SGHNT and YENEEA. CDR3 length equals 17 residues. V was pared by 5 bases and J by 2 bases, with 21 bases between. Clones were read by immunoSEQ multiplex PCR, and TCRdb kept only the in-frame ones, dropping some. The table includes 150,000 to 200,000 clones, 88% detected once. The sequence was obtained from an adult who received the AZD1222 COVID-19 vaccine. The sample was peripheral blood, taken 28 days after the second AZD1222 dose. The chain joins TRBV11-3 to TRBJ2-5; no clear D gene. DNA of the CDR3: TGTGCCAGCAGCAAAGCAGCCCTTGGGATTGGACAAGAGACCCAGTACTTC. As protein: CASSKAALGIGQETQYF.